A selection of T cell receptor beta chains follows, all from one sample in a study of molecular identifiers for immune sequencing clone quantification. TCRdb called the PCR reads again in MiXCR, with one record for every CDR3 protein. Of 60,000 to 70,000 distinct CDR3 sequences listed, over 15% are singletons. Input material: naive CD8+ T cells from blood, with Jurkat cell RNA spiked in. These receptors were obtained from a human donor in good health. Some libraries in this study had Jurkat cell RNA spiked in. Both conserved end residues are part of each CDR3. D genes are given only for firm matches. Clone sizes are given selectively: once, few, many, or a class where the clone is expanded.

V: TRBV7-9; J: TRBJ1-5; D: -; size: many; DNA: TGTGCCAGCAGCTATAGTATGTCCCTATACCAGCCCCAGCATTTT; CDR3: CASSYSMSLYQPQHF
V: TRBV11-2; J: TRBJ2-7; D: -; size: many; DNA: TGTGCCAGCAGATCTCTGAGCTCCTACGAGCAGTACTTC; CDR3: CASRSLSSYEQYF
V: TRBV3-1; J: TRBJ2-1; D: -; size: -; DNA: TGTGCCAGCAGCCACGAGGGAAGCGACTCCTACAATGAGCAGTTCTTC; CDR3: CASSHEGSDSYNEQFF
V: TRBV7-9; J: TRBJ1-5; D: -; size: many; DNA: TGTGCCAGCAGCCGACGTACCGAGCCCCAGCATTTT; CDR3: CASSRRTEPQHF
V: TRBV6-6; J: TRBJ2-1; D: -; size: few; DNA: TGTGCCAGCAGTTACTCGATCCAGCGGTCCTACAATGAGCAGTTCTTC; CDR3: CASSYSIQRSYNEQFF
V: TRBV28; J: TRBJ1-2; D: -; size: few; DNA: TGTGCCAGCAGTCCAGGGAGCTATGGCTACACCTTC; CDR3: CASSPGSYGYTF
V: TRBV5-1; J: TRBJ1-1; D: -; size: many; DNA: TGCGCCAGCAGCGTGGGGTTTTCTGAAGCTTTCTTT; CDR3: CASSVGFSEAFF
V: TRBV20-1; J: TRBJ1-4; D: -; size: many; DNA: TGCAGTGCTAGAGATCGTGGGGGCCCGGGTGCAGGGTGGTTGGGCACTAATGAAAAACTGTTTTTT; CDR3: CSARDRGGPGAGWLGTNEKLFF
V: TRBV27; J: TRBJ2-3; D: TRBD2; size: many; DNA: TGTGCCAGCAGTTGGGGACTAGCGGGAGGGGATACGCAGTATTTT; CDR3: CASSWGLAGGDTQYF
V: TRBV4-1; J: TRBJ2-1; D: TRBD1; size: many; DNA: TGCGCCAGCGCGGGACAGGGGTTAGTTGGGCAGTTCTTC; CDR3: CASAGQGLVGQFF
V: TRBV19; J: TRBJ2-7; D: TRBD1; size: many; DNA: TGTGCCAGTACCGCCGGGACAGGAGCCTACGAGCAGTACTTC; CDR3: CASTAGTGAYEQYF
V: TRBV6-2/TRBV6-3; J: TRBJ2-2; D: -; size: many; DNA: TGTGCCAGCAGTTACTTTGGGGGGCGAACCGGGGAGCTGTTTTTT; CDR3: CASSYFGGRTGELFF
V: TRBV4-1; J: TRBJ2-7; D: TRBD2; size: many; DNA: TGCGCCAGCAGCCATAGACTAGCGGCCTCCTACGAGCAGTACTTC; CDR3: CASSHRLAASYEQYF
V: TRBV9; J: TRBJ2-1; D: -; size: many; DNA: TGTGCCAGCAGCGTGGGGGAGACCTACAATGAGCAGTTCTTC; CDR3: CASSVGETYNEQFF
V: TRBV7-9; J: TRBJ1-1; D: -; size: many; DNA: TGTGCCACAGACAGGCATACCCTGAACACTGAAGCTTTCTTT; CDR3: CATDRHTLNTEAFF
V: TRBV20-1; J: TRBJ2-2; D: TRBD2; size: many; DNA: TGCAGTGCTAGGGAGCGGGAGTACACCGGGGAGCTGTTTTTT; CDR3: CSAREREYTGELFF